This TCR beta chain comes out of a study of untreated major depressive disorder. Study observations and caveats: Private clones made up every subject's top five TRBV05-01 clones.

The data were produced by immunoSEQ multiplex PCR, yet TCRdb's version contains in-frame clones alone and is incomplete. The sample includes about 20,000 clones, approximately 89% of them seen just once. In regard to this clone: Antigen unknown.

The CDR3 has 11 residues. Germline V gene sequence: CDR1 LNHDA, CDR2 SQIVND (reference sequence). V gave up 6 bases and J gave up 6 bases, with 9 bases separating them. This receptor was taken from a woman aged 25 to 45 in good health. The chain combines TRBV19 with TRBJ2-7; TRBD1 is a possible D gene (5 bases). Sequenced sample: CD4+ T cells from PBMCs. The CDR3 nucleotides are TGTGCCAGTAGAACAGGCTCCGAGCAGTACTTC. As protein: CASRTGSEQYF.